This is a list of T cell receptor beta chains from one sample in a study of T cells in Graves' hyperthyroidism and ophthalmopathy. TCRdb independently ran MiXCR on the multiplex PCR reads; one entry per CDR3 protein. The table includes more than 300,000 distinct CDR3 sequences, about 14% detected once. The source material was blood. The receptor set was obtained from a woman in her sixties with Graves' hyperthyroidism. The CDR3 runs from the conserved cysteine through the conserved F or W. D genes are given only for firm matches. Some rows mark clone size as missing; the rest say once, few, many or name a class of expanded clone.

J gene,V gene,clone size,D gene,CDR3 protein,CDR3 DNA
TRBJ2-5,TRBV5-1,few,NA,CASYQGTGTQETQYF,TGCGCCAGCTACCAGGGGACTGGCACCCAAGAGACCCAGTACTTC
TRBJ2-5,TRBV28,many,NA,CASSSGQLKETQYF,TGTGCCAGCAGCTCTGGACAGCTCAAAGAGACCCAGTACTTC
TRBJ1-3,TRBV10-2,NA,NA,CASRGDAGNTIYF,TGCGCCAGCCGGGGGGATGCTGGAAACACCATATATTTT
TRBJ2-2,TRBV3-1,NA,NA,CASSPGLYTGELFF,TGTGCCAGCAGCCCGGGACTTTACACCGGGGAGCTGTTTTTT
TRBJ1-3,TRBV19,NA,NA,CASSPIGTSGNTIYF,TGTGCCAGTAGCCCAATCGGAACCTCTGGAAACACCATATATTTT
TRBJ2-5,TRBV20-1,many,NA,CSARAWETQYF,TGCAGTGCTAGGGCTTGGGAGACCCAGTACTTC
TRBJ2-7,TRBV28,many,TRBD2,CASSSGARKQYF,TGTGCCAGCAGCAGCGGGGCCAGAAAGCAGTACTTC
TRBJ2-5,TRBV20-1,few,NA,CSAPDQATQETQYF,TGCAGTGCTCCGGACCAGGCTACCCAAGAGACCCAGTACTTC
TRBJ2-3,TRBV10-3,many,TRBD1,CAISRQGSLSTDTQYF,TGTGCCATCAGTCGACAGGGTTCACTTAGCACAGATACGCAGTATTTT
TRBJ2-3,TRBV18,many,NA,CASSPTRRTDTQYF,TGTGCCAGCTCACCAACCAGGCGCACAGATACGCAGTATTTT
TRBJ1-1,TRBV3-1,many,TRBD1,CASSQDAGQGNTEAFF,TGTGCCAGCAGCCAAGACGCGGGACAGGGGAACACTGAAGCTTTCTTT
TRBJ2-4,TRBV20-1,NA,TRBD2,CSASRPGGTKNIQYF,TGCAGTGCTAGCCGTCCGGGAGGAACCAAAAACATTCAGTACTTC
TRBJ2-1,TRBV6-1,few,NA,CASTREIDNEQFF,TGTGCCAGCACACGGGAGATAGACAATGAGCAGTTCTTC
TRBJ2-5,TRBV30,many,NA,CAWSVQGGAGKETQYF,TGTGCCTGGAGTGTACAAGGAGGGGCTGGAAAAGAGACCCAGTACTTC
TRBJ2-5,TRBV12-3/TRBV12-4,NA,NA,CASSSKQGEETQYF,TGTGCCAGCAGTTCGAAACAGGGTGAGGAGACCCAGTACTTC
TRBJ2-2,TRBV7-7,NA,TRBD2,CASTSGNTGELFF,TGTGCTAGTACTAGCGGAAACACCGGGGAGCTGTTTTTT
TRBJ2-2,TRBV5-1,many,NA,CASSPPEGGELFF,TGCGCCAGCAGCCCCCCCGAGGGCGGGGAGCTGTTTTTT
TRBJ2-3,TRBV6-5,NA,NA,CASSYLSEEVDTQYF,TGTGCCAGCAGTTACTTATCCGAGGAAGTTGATACGCAGTATTTT